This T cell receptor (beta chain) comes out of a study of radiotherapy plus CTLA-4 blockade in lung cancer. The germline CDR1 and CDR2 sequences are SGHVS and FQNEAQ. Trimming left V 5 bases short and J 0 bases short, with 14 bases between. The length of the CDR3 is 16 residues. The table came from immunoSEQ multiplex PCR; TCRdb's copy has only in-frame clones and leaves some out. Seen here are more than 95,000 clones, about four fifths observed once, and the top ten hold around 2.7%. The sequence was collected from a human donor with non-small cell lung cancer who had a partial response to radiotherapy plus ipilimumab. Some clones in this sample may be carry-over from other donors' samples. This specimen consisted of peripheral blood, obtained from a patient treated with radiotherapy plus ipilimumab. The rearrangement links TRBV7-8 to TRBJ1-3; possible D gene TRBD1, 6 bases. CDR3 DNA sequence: TGTGCCAGCAGCCCCCACAGGGTTGGCTCTGGAAACACCATATATTTT. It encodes CASSPHRVGSGNTIYF.